This T cell receptor (beta chain) was observed in a study of T cell changes during pregnancy in multiple sclerosis. Method: immunoSEQ multiplex PCR; TCRdb's copy keeps in-frame clones and lacks some. The sample lists about 43,000 clones, more than 75% occurring once. This CDR3 is built from 15 residues. J gave up 10 bases and V 0 bases, and 3 bases lay outside the gene matches. In germline, CDR1 is SGHDT, CDR2 YYEEEE. The chain couples TRBV5-6 to TRBJ2-1; 14 positions agree with TRBD2. This TCR was sampled from a female donor with multiple sclerosis, enrolled in a pregnancy study. Sequencing input: PBMCs (not recorded whether the cells were cultured). The CDR3 region has the DNA TGTGCCAGCAGCTTGGCGACTAGCGGGAGGGCCGAGCAGTTCTTC. Its protein product is CASSLATSGRAEQFF.